The sequence of this T cell receptor (beta chain) was determined in a study of sequential checkpoint blockade in melanoma (dated by TCRdb to the late 2010s). Study-level background: In a 1:1 randomization, patients received either first-line nivolumab then ipilimumab (arm A) or ipilimumab then nivolumab (arm B). Both trial sequences were followed by maintenance nivolumab. DNA from 91 pretreatment melanoma tumor samples was subjected to TCRbeta immunosequencing. For 20 to 25 patients, matched tumor biopsies were obtained before treatment and at week 13, following single-agent nivolumab (arm A) or ipilimumab (arm B). About three quarters of the matched tumor biopsy pairs taken before and after treatment were from the same lesion. Broader findings and caveats from the paper: The response-prediction model combining TCR metrics and mutation burden needs validation in larger, independent patient cohorts. Among patients in arm A, the nivolumab-first arm, pretreatment tumor TIL clonality was associated with response (P = .04). Small sample sizes and reduced statistical power limited the within-arm analyses of tumor T-cell fraction. Tumor T-cell fraction and clonality correlated with PD-L1 staining and CD8+ T-cell counts but not with mutational load. Achieving clinical benefit was about 30 times more likely for patients whose tumor T-cell fraction and clonality increased by week 13.

In its sample, this clone was seen a few times. It lacks a known antigen. No much larger clonotype is one base removed from it; base qualities were not supplied. Compared with germline, V lacks 8 bases and J lacks 5 bases; bases without a gene match: 14. Based on the germline V gene, the CDR1 and CDR2 sequences are MNHGY and SAAAGT. Its CDR3 holds 16 amino acids, cysteine through phenylalanine. This entry keeps only the CDR3 DNA: 48 bases, framed from base 1. Per the publication, the treatment or condition label means: randomized to nivolumab then ipilimumab (arm A) or the reverse (arm B). None of the trial patients had been given prior DNA-damaging chemotherapy. Samples came from patients with melanoma in CheckMate 064, a randomized, open-label phase II trial of sequential checkpoint blockade. Tumor TCR sequencing used genomic DNA from formalin-fixed paraffin-embedded (FFPE) tissue samples. The immunoSEQ Assay was used to immunosequence TCRbeta CDR3 regions from genomic DNA. Genomic DNA was amplified by bias-controlled multiplex PCR before high-throughput sequencing. On the study's bioinformatics: To quantify the absolute abundance of each unique TCRbeta CDR3 region, the sequences were collapsed and filtered. Clonality, defined as 1 minus Pielou's evenness, was calculated using only productive rearrangements. Tumor T-cell fraction was calculated by normalizing TCRbeta template counts to usable DNA, which was estimated from several housekeeping genes. Clones with significantly greater frequencies in on-treatment versus baseline samples were identified using a previously published method. Sourced from immuneACCESS, this table was stored by TCRdb with only in-frame sequences that have V and J called. A share of the clones is absent; for the studies checked, an unresolved V gene accounts for under half, and the remainder has no known explanation. The D gene and trimming were derived from the DNA, and the V and J assignments and clone size from that table. The sample table shows nearly 5,000 clones, and around 20% are seen once. 7.5% to 9% of the sample rests with the top ten.

The sequenced sample was tumor tissue (inferred from file names), obtained from a patient given nivolumab and ipilimumab in sequence. The chain was built from TRBV6-8 and TRBJ1-1; 10 central bases correspond to TRBD1. This receptor was obtained from a human donor with melanoma. The nucleotide sequence is TGTGCCAGCCCTCCGGGACAGGGGCTCGTCGGGACTGAAGCTTTCTTT. This codes for CASPPGQGLVGTEAFF.